Listed below are T cell receptor beta chains from one sample, sequenced in a study of blood T cell repertoires in COVID-19. TCRdb keeps only in-frame clones here, not all; method: immunoSEQ multiplex PCR. Of approximately 99,000 clones in the sample, about 83% were seen once. Sequenced input: peripheral blood. These receptors all come from an older woman with acute or convalescent COVID-19. Both conserved end residues are trimmed from each CDR3. Each record gives: V gene, J gene, CDR3 protein.

v_call: TRBV27; j_call: TRBJ1-5; cdr3_aa: ASSPYRVDQPQH
v_call: TRBV3-1/TRBV3-2; j_call: TRBJ1-5; cdr3_aa: ASSQDLNQPQH
v_call: TRBV7-9; j_call: TRBJ2-7; cdr3_aa: ASSRTSSYEQY
v_call: TRBV11-2; j_call: TRBJ1-1; cdr3_aa: ASSATGADTEAF
v_call: TRBV18; j_call: TRBJ2-1; cdr3_aa: ASSLQGAPYNEQF
v_call: TRBV6-5; j_call: TRBJ1-6; cdr3_aa: ASTNALSFNSPLH
v_call: TRBV5-3; j_call: TRBJ2-7; cdr3_aa: ARSLWREYHEQY
v_call: TRBV28; j_call: TRBJ2-7; cdr3_aa: ASSFGTQVD
v_call: TRBV27; j_call: TRBJ2-1; cdr3_aa: ASSLRGAAANSYNEQF
v_call: TRBV3-1/TRBV3-2; j_call: TRBJ1-2; cdr3_aa: ASKGAGDNYGYT
v_call: TRBV15; j_call: TRBJ1-2; cdr3_aa: ATSRGTLKQGGSGYT